The rows below give T cell receptor beta chains drawn from one sample of a study of cytomegalovirus exposure and HLA in healthy donors. Profiling relied on immunoSEQ multiplex PCR, and the TCRdb table lists in-frame clones only, not all of them. The sample lists around 120,000 clones; around a tenth were seen once. Sequencing was carried out using PBMCs. These receptors originate from a man aged 30-40 years in good health and CMV-seronegative. Both conserved end residues are part of each CDR3. D genes are given only for firm matches. The listing skips clone size in some rows; elsewhere it reads once, few, many or a size class.

V gene	clone size	J gene	D gene	CDR3 DNA	CDR3 protein
TRBV6-5	NA	TRBJ1-4	NA	TGTGCCAGCAGTTACTCGATCAGGGGTGGAGAAAAACTGTTTTTT	CASSYSIRGGEKLFF
TRBV9	NA	TRBJ1-3	TRBD1	TGTGCCAGCAGCCCGCAGGGGGATCGCGACACCATATATTTT	CASSPQGDRDTIYF
TRBV18	few	TRBJ1-1	TRBD1	TGTGCCAGCTCACCTGGACAGGGTGTCACTGAAGCTTTCTTT	CASSPGQGVTEAFF
TRBV2	few	TRBJ2-4	NA	TGTGCCAGCAGTGAAAGGCGGGGAACCAAAAACATTCAGTACTTC	CASSERRGTKNIQYF
TRBV2	few	TRBJ2-1	TRBD2	TGTGCCAGCAGTGTGTTAGCGGGAGCCTACAATGAGCAGTTCTTC	CASSVLAGAYNEQFF
TRBV6-6	NA	TRBJ2-5	TRBD2	TGTGCCAGCAGGAGGGGACTAGCGGGGGCCCAAGAGACCCAGTACTTC	CASRRGLAGAQETQYF
TRBV4-1	NA	TRBJ2-2	NA	TGCGCCAGCAGCCAAGATGGGACCGGCGGGGCTCGACAGCTGTTTTTT	CASSQDGTGGARQLFF
TRBV5-6	NA	TRBJ2-7	NA	TGTGCCAGCAGCTTGACCCTGAGCTACGAGCAGTACTTC	CASSLTLSYEQYF
TRBV18	few	TRBJ1-3	NA	TGTGCCAGCTCACCACGGATAGACAACTCTGGAAACACCATATATTTT	CASSPRIDNSGNTIYF
TRBV20-1	few	TRBJ2-1	NA	TGCAGTGCTAGTACCACAACGGAGCAGTTCTTC	CSASTTTEQFF
TRBV9	few	TRBJ1-4	NA	TGTGCCAGCAGCGTTGAGGGTCTGGATGAAAAACTGTTTTTT	CASSVEGLDEKLFF
TRBV15	few	TRBJ2-5	NA	TGTGCCACCAGCAGAGATCCAGGGGTACCAGAGACCCAGTACTTC	CATSRDPGVPETQYF
TRBV28	NA	TRBJ2-1	TRBD2	TGTGCCAGCAGTTGGCTAGCGGAAATCAATGAGCAGTTCTTC	CASSWLAEINEQFF
TRBV5-4	NA	TRBJ2-7	TRBD2	TGTGCCAGCAGCTTGGCCGGACTAGCGGGAACCCCCTACGAGCAGTACTTC	CASSLAGLAGTPYEQYF
TRBV15	few	TRBJ1-2	NA	TGTGCCACCAGCAGAGATTTGGAGGCTAACTATGGCTACACCTTC	CATSRDLEANYGYTF
TRBV19	NA	TRBJ2-5	NA	TGTGCCAGTAGCTTGGGGCAGGGGGGGACCCAGTACTTC	CASSLGQGGTQYF
TRBV30	few	TRBJ1-1	NA	TGTGCCTGGTTCCCGTTAGGAGGAGAAGCTTTCTTT	CAWFPLGGEAFF
TRBV6-5	NA	TRBJ2-1	NA	TGTGCCAGCAGTTTAGGGGGAGGGCTCTCCTACAATGAGCAGTTCTTC	CASSLGGGLSYNEQFF
TRBV7-9	few	TRBJ2-5	NA	TGTGCCAGCAGCTTGGGGGGATCACACTTCCAAGAGACCCAGTACTTC	CASSLGGSHFQETQYF
TRBV27	NA	TRBJ1-6	TRBD1	TGTGCCAGCAGTTTGGCCCCTCTCACTGCAGGGGGCGATTCACCCCTCCACTTT	CASSLAPLTAGGDSPLHF
TRBV5-4	NA	TRBJ1-2	NA	TGTGCCAGCAGCCCAACCACAGGGTCGGACTATGGCTACACCTTC	CASSPTTGSDYGYTF
TRBV20-1	NA	TRBJ2-1	NA	TGCAGCCCTTACCGGAATGAGCAGTTCTTC	CSPYRNEQFF
TRBV7-2	few	TRBJ2-7	NA	TGTGCCAGCAGTTCAGGACATCAGGCCTACGAGCAGTACTTC	CASSSGHQAYEQYF
TRBV30	few	TRBJ1-1	NA	TGTGCCTGGTCTACAGGCGGAAACACTGAAGCTTTCTTT	CAWSTGGNTEAFF
TRBV6-1	few	TRBJ2-7	NA	TGTGCCAGCAGTGAGGGGGGGGCCGCCTACGAGCAGTACTTC	CASSEGGAAYEQYF
TRBV13	NA	TRBJ1-3	NA	TGTGCCAGCAGCGCATTCCCTGACAGTCACTCTGGAAACACCATATATTTT	CASSAFPDSHSGNTIYF
TRBV7-2	few	TRBJ2-2	NA	TGTGCCAGCAGCTTAAGACTAACCGGGGAGCTGTTTTTT	CASSLRLTGELFF
TRBV10-3	few	TRBJ2-5	TRBD2	TGTGCCATAAATCGGGAGGGGCCACAAGAGACCCAGTACTTC	CAINREGPQETQYF
TRBV10-1	NA	TRBJ2-5	TRBD2	TGCGCAGCTCGGGGGGGGGCGAACAGTCTAGGGGAGACCCAGTACTTC	CAARGGANSLGETQYF
TRBV28	few	TRBJ2-3	TRBD1	TGTGCCAGCAGCCGACCCCAGGGGGCGGCAGATACGCAGTATTTT	CASSRPQGAADTQYF
TRBV5-1	NA	TRBJ2-2	NA	TGCGCCAGCAGATTGCCGGTAACCGGGGAGCTGTTTTTT	CASRLPVTGELFF
TRBV15	NA	TRBJ2-5	NA	TGTGCCACCAGCAGAGACCAGCGGGAGACCCAGTACTTC	CATSRDQRETQYF
TRBV7-9	few	TRBJ2-7	TRBD1	TGTGCCAGCAGCTTAGTGGGGACAGACCCTAGGGAGCAGTACTTC	CASSLVGTDPREQYF
TRBV19	NA	TRBJ1-1	NA	TGTGCCAGTAGTATACGGGGCTCAGGGGCCTTGAACACTGAAGCTTTCTTT	CASSIRGSGALNTEAFF
TRBV5-4	NA	TRBJ2-1	NA	TGTGCCAGCAGCTTTGTCCCGGGGGATTACAATGAGCAGTTCTTC	CASSFVPGDYNEQFF
TRBV25-1	few	TRBJ2-3	TRBD1	TGTGCCAGCAGTCCCCCCGGACAGGGGGCAGATACGCAGTATTTT	CASSPPGQGADTQYF
TRBV14	few	TRBJ2-7	NA	TGTGCCAGCAGCCAAGTGGGGCGGGGCTACGAGCAGTACTTC	CASSQVGRGYEQYF
TRBV4-1	NA	TRBJ1-2	TRBD1	TGCGCCAGCAGCGGGACAGCCCAAGCTAACTATGGCTACACCTTC	CASSGTAQANYGYTF
TRBV25-1	NA	TRBJ2-7	TRBD2	TGTGCCAGCAGTGGTCCCGGGACTAGAATCGCCTACGAGCAGTACTTC	CASSGPGTRIAYEQYF
TRBV6-4	few	TRBJ2-3	TRBD2	TGTGCCAGCAGTGACACTGCGGAAGGGACTAGCGGGGGGGCAGATACGCAGTATTTT	CASSDTAEGTSGGADTQYF
TRBV30	few	TRBJ1-2	NA	TGTGCCTGGAGATTTGGGGGGTCAGACTATGGCTACACCTTC	CAWRFGGSDYGYTF
TRBV18	few	TRBJ2-3	NA	TGTGCCAGCCGAGGACTGGCGGGCACAGATACGCAGTATTTT	CASRGLAGTDTQYF
TRBV4-1	few	TRBJ1-4	NA	TGCGCCAGCAGCCAAGATCCGGGGTTACTGTTTTTT	CASSQDPGLLFF
TRBV12-5	few	TRBJ2-7	NA	TGTGCTAGTGGTCGGGCCGGGGTTGGGGAGCAGTACTTC	CASGRAGVGEQYF